Following are 21 T cell receptor beta chains from one sample sequenced in a study of graft-versus-host responses after intestinal transplantation. Profiling relied on immunoSEQ multiplex PCR, and the TCRdb table lists in-frame clones only, not all of them. The sample has about 92,000 clones, approximately 90% seen once. For these TCRs, the target antigens are not known. The source was unstimulated CD8+ T cells sorted from spleen or lymph node cells, collected before intestinal transplant. The source of these receptors is a human donor who received an intestinal transplant.

The rearrangement links TRBV6-5 to TRBJ1-1; TRBD1 is a possible D gene (6 bases). Trimming pared 4 bases from V and 2 bases from J, leaving 11 bases between. This CDR3 has 14 amino acids. Germline V gene sequence: CDR1 MNHEY, CDR2 SVGAGI. This CDR3 is CASSLVQGNTEAFF. The DNA for the CDR3 is TGTGCCAGCAGTTTAGTACAGGGCAACACTGAAGCTTTCTTT.

The chain employs TRBV10-3 and TRBJ2-1, with a weak D call TRBD1 (5 bases). This CDR3 has 13 amino acids. V was clipped by 5 bases and J by 6 bases, with 11 bases between them. The germline gives CDR1 ENHRY, CDR2 SYGVKD. The CDR3 here is CAISQGSRNEQFF. In DNA, the CDR3 is TGTGCCATCAGTCAGGGTAGCCGCAATGAGCAGTTCTTC.

This rearrangement joins TRBV7-9 to TRBJ2-7; no clear D gene. Between the trimmed V and J ends, which lost 0 bases and 5 bases, there was a span of 8 bases. This CDR3 contains 13 residues. Germline loops: CDR1 SEHNR, CDR2 FQNEAQ (reference sequence). CDR3 sequence reads: CASSLAIPNEQYF. The CDR3 DNA is TGTGCCAGCAGCTTAGCGATCCCCAACGAGCAGTACTTC.

A single count supports this clone. CDR3 nucleotides: TGTGCCAGCAGCTTAGGTGGTGGGAACCCCGCCTACAATGAGCAGTTCTTC. Its protein product is CASSLGGGNPAYNEQFF. The V gene is TRBV7-3, the J gene TRBJ2-1; D gene uncertain. CDR3 size: 17 residues. Germline V gene lookup returns CDR1 SGHTA and CDR2 FQGTGA. The V end lost 2 bases, the J end lost 2 bases, and 16 bases lay between the germline ends.

This chain links TRBV5-1 with TRBJ2-5, with D possibly being TRBD1 (5 bases). Germline-derived CDR1 and CDR2 are SGHRS and YFSETQ. V was pared by 4 bases and J by 0 bases, with 10 bases between. There are 14 residues in the CDR3. As DNA, the CDR3 is TGCGCCAGCAGCCCCGGACACAACCAAGAGACCCAGTACTTC. Translated, it gives CASSPGHNQETQYF.

The V gene is TRBV27, the J gene TRBJ1-5, with a weak D call TRBD1 (5 bases). The V and J ends lost 5 bases and 11 bases respectively, with 16 bases between them. Per the germline V gene, CDR1 is MNHEY and CDR2 is SMNVEV (reference sequence). The CDR3 contains 13 residues. CDR3 DNA sequence: TGTGCCAGCAGTCACCACAGGAATGGGGCCCAGCATTTT. Amino acid sequence: CASSHHRNGAQHF.

The V call is TRBV2, the J call TRBJ2-1, with 12 bases aligning to TRBD2. CDR1 and CDR2 from the germline V gene are SNHLY and FYNNEI. The length of the CDR3 is 19 residues. V trimming: 11 bases; J trimming: 1 base; junction bases outside the gene matches: 18. The CDR3 sequence is CARRTSTSGSFPSYNEQFF. DNA for the CDR3: TGTGCCCGCCGTACGTCGACTAGCGGGAGTTTCCCATCCTACAATGAGCAGTTCTTC.

V is TRBV29-1 and J is TRBJ2-2; no clear D. Trimming took off 1 base at V and 0 bases at J, with 9 bases between the two ends. CDR1 is SQVTM, CDR2 ANQGSEA, per germline. CDR3 size: 15 residues. CDR3 loop: CSVEVEAPNTGELFF. CDR3 nucleotide sequence: TGCAGCGTTGAAGTAGAGGCCCCGAACACCGGGGAGCTGTTTTTT.

CDR3 in DNA: TGTGCCAGCAGCCCGAGCGGGGTCTTGGAAAAACTGTTTTTT. It is translated as CASSPSGVLEKLFF. The genes are TRBV9 and TRBJ1-4; no clear D. V was shortened by 4 bases and J by 8 bases, with 15 bases between the two germline ends. This CDR3 is built from 14 residues. Germline V lookup: CDR1 SGDLS, CDR2 YYNGEE.

The rearrangement uses TRBV29-1 and TRBJ1-2, with D possibly TRBD1 on 5 matching bases. Trimming took 7 bases from V and 5 from J, leaving 17 bases between them. The length of the CDR3 is 13 residues. Germline values: CDR1 SQVTM, CDR2 ANQGSEA. The CDR3 sequence: CSALPVTEYGYTF. The CDR3 DNA sequence: TGCAGCGCGCTTCCCGTGACAGAGTATGGCTACACCTTC.

The chain is built from TRBV4-1 and TRBJ2-7, with 13 bases aligning to TRBD2. The germline V gene encodes CDR1 MGHRA and CDR2 YSYEKL. This CDR3 spans 20 amino acids. V lost 1 base, J lost 4 bases, and 16 bases stayed unmatched. The CDR3 protein is CASSQATGTSGANYPYEQYF. The DNA for the CDR3 is TGCGCCAGCAGCCAAGCTACCGGGACTAGCGGGGCCAACTACCCATACGAGCAGTACTTC.

This clone has more than one count but fewer than ten. This chain connects TRBV6-5 to TRBJ1-4; no definite D call. Germline values: CDR1 MNHEY, CDR2 SVGAGI. This CDR3 is built from 14 residues. V was trimmed by 6 bases and J by 5 bases, leaving 13 bases between them. The CDR3 protein is CASSNSGGNEKLFF. The CDR3 DNA sequence: TGTGCCAGCAGCAACTCAGGCGGGAATGAAAAACTGTTTTTT.

The gene calls are TRBV19 and TRBJ2-2, with D tentatively TRBD2 (5 bases). Germline lookup yields CDR1 LNHDA and CDR2 SQIVND (reference sequence). V shed 5 bases and J shed 4 bases, with 8 bases lying between them. This CDR3 contains 13 residues. CDR3 coding DNA: TGTGCCAGTAGTCCCGAGGGCACCGGGGAGCTGTTTTTT. This translates into CASSPEGTGELFF.

The chain couples TRBV4-2 to TRBJ2-7; D might be TRBD1 or TRBD2, each matching 7 bases. The CDR3 has 18 amino acids. The germline V and J ends were trimmed by 3 bases and 4 bases, with 25 bases remaining between them. Germline lookup yields CDR1 LGHNA and CDR2 YNFKEQ. This CDR3 reads CASSHHHRGGGHDYEQYF. CDR3 DNA: TGTGCCAGCAGCCATCATCACAGGGGCGGGGGCCATGATTACGAGCAGTACTTC.

This chain uses TRBV11-2 with TRBJ1-1; D remains unclear. The CDR3 totals 12 residues. The germline CDR1 and CDR2 sequences are SGHAT and FQNNGV. V gave up 6 bases and J gave up 8 bases, with 13 bases separating them. Here the CDR3 DNA reads TGTGCCAGCAGAACCTGGGCTATAGAAGCTTTCTTT. Protein sequence: CASRTWAIEAFF. Looking up the rest from reference TRBV11-2 and TRBJ1-1 gives the full variable domain: EAGVAQSPRYKIIEKRQSVAFWCNPISGHATLYWYQQILGQGPKLLIQFQNNGVVDDSQLPKDRFSAERLKGVDSTLKIQPAKLEDSAVYLCASRTWAIEAFFGQGTRLTVV.

V gene TRBV7-3 combines with J gene TRBJ2-2; D is ambiguous. The CDR3 has 13 residues. V lost 5 bases and J lost 5, with 9 bases in between. Germline CDR1 reads SGHTA; CDR2 reads FQGTGA. DNA of the CDR3: TGTGCCAGCAGCCCCACCGGGACCGGGGAGCTGTTTTTT. It encodes CASSPTGTGELFF.

The genes are TRBV6-6 and TRBJ1-1, with D perhaps TRBD1 (5 bases). CDR3 size: 15 residues. Germline V lookup: CDR1 MNHNY, CDR2 SVGAGI (reference sequence). V shed 5 bases and J shed 1 base, with 14 bases lying between them. DNA of the CDR3: TGTGCCAGCAGTGGGCTGTGGGGCGAGAACACTGAAGCTTTCTTT. This sequence encodes CASSGLWGENTEAFF.

This chain joins TRBV6-1 and TRBJ1-1; D is unresolved. Germline lookup yields CDR1 MNHNS and CDR2 SASEGT. V was shortened by 1 base and J by 6 bases, with 6 bases between the two germline ends. The CDR3 loop spans 12 amino acids. Here the CDR3 DNA reads TGTGCCAGCAGTGAAGATGTCTCTGAAGCTTTCTTT. It is translated as CASSEDVSEAFF.

This clone was counted a few times. J is TRBJ2-1 and V is TRBV27; TRBD2 matches at 10 bases. The CDR3 length is 14 residues. The germline V gene has CDR1 MNHEY and CDR2 SMNVEV (reference sequence). V gave up 8 bases and J gave up 6 bases; unmatched junction bases: 7. As DNA, the CDR3 is TGTGCCAGCGGCAGCGGGGGGGCCTTCAATGAGCAGTTCTTC. Amino acids: CASGSGGAFNEQFF.

J is TRBJ2-7 and V is TRBV11-2; the D is unclear. CDR1 SGHAT and CDR2 FQNNGV come from the germline V gene. The V gene lost 4 bases and the J gene lost 4 bases, with 8 bases spanning the gap. The CDR3 length is 12 residues. Here the CDR3 DNA reads TGTGCCAGCAGCTGGGCGAATTACGAGCAGTACTTC. It translates to CASSWANYEQYF.

The chain employs TRBV4-1 and TRBJ2-1; no clear D. This CDR3 comprises 13 residues. CDR1 and CDR2 from the germline V gene are MGHRA and YSYEKL. V lost 2 bases, J lost 6 bases, and 8 bases lay in between. The CDR3 region has the DNA TGCGCCAGCAGCCAAAGAAGATTCAATGAGCAGTTCTTC. This codes for CASSQRRFNEQFF.